These 22 T cell receptor beta chains were all obtained from the same sample, sequenced in a study of OX40 agonist ivuxolimab in advanced cancers. TCRdb's table, derived via immunoSEQ multiplex PCR, lists solely in-frame clones and lacks some. The sample holds 40,000 to 45,000 clones; around nine tenths are singletons and the top ten take around an eighth. The sequences come from CD4+ or CD8+ T cells sorted from blood, collected in a trial of the OX40 agonist ivuxolimab. The receptors come from an adult with an advanced solid tumor such as melanoma, head and neck, liver or kidney cancer.

This chain uses TRBV6-5 with TRBJ1-5; 7 bases map to TRBD1. The CDR3 runs to 15 residues. Germline V CDR1 and CDR2: MNHEY, SVGAGI. The ends lost 5 bases at V and 0 bases at J; junction bases unmatched: 4. The CDR3 DNA sequence: TGTGCCAGCAGTCCCGGACAGGTTAGCAATCAGCCCCAGCATTTT. Amino acid sequence: CASSPGQVSNQPQHF.

The V gene is TRBV9, the J gene TRBJ2-3; 7 nucleotides align to TRBD1. CDR3 length equals 14 residues. V dropped 3 bases and J dropped 5; count of bases not matched to a gene: 6. Germline assignment: CDR1 SGDLS and CDR2 YYNGEE. The CDR3 is CASSEQGSEDTQYF. DNA for the CDR3: TGTGCCAGCAGCGAACAGGGGTCGGAAGATACGCAGTATTTT.

The rearrangement joins TRBV7-6 to TRBJ2-3; D ambiguous. V lost 4 bases and J lost 1, with 9 bases in between. In germline, CDR1 is SGHVS, CDR2 FNYEAQ. The CDR3 totals 14 residues. The CDR3 reads CASSSYPGTDTQYF. The CDR3 bases are TGTGCCAGCAGCTCGTACCCAGGCACAGATACGCAGTATTTT.

V usage is TRBV27 and J usage is TRBJ2-7, with D maybe TRBD1 (6 bases). V was clipped by 0 bases and J by 4 bases, with 16 bases between them. The CDR3 is 16 amino acids. CDR1 is MNHEY, CDR2 SMNVEV, per germline (reference sequence). The CDR3 is CASSLSSQGQPYEQYF. Here the CDR3 DNA reads TGTGCCAGCAGTTTATCGTCCCAGGGGCAACCATACGAGCAGTACTTC.

The J gene is TRBJ2-2, the V gene TRBV10-2; D is unclear. V lost 3 bases, J lost 4 bases, and 9 bases lay in between. Germline V lookup: CDR1 WSHSY, CDR2 SAAADI. The length of the CDR3 is 14 residues. Here the CDR3 reads CASSDDGITGELFF. The CDR3, as DNA: TGCGCCAGCAGTGACGATGGTATCACCGGGGAGCTGTTTTTT.

The rearrangement joins TRBV30 to TRBJ2-1, with D hard to call. This CDR3 contains 12 residues. Deletions cut 0 bases from V and 8 bases from J, with 8 bases between. In germline, CDR1 is GTSNPN, CDR2 SVGIG (reference sequence). CDR3 DNA: TGTGCCTGGAGTGTAAAGACGGATGAGCAGTTCTTC. Protein product: CAWSVKTDEQFF. Looking up the rest from reference TRBV30 and TRBJ2-1 gives the full variable domain: SQTIHQWPATLVQPVGSPLSLECTVEGTSNPNLYWYRQAAGRGLQLLFYSVGIGQISSEVPQNLSASRPQDRQFILSSKKLLLSDSGFYLCAWSVKTDEQFFGPGTRLTVL.

Only a few counts were recorded for this clone. The chain employs TRBV6-5 and TRBJ2-7; 10 nucleotides align to TRBD2. V lost 5 bases and J lost 3; bases outside the gene matches: 7. CDR1 is MNHEY and CDR2 is SVGAGI in the germline V gene. The CDR3 is made up of 15 amino acids. The CDR3 spells CASSTGLAEIYEQYF. The DNA of the CDR3 is TGTGCCAGCAGTACCGGACTAGCGGAGATCTACGAGCAGTACTTC.

This rearrangement joins TRBV4-1 to TRBJ1-1; D gene unclear. CDR1 MGHRA and CDR2 YSYEKL come from the germline V gene. The length of the CDR3 is 14 residues. Trimming took off 0 bases at V and 10 bases at J, with 15 bases between the two ends. CDR3 sequence reads: CASSQDRNNKGAFF. The CDR3 region has the DNA TGCGCCAGCAGCCAAGATCGAAACAATAAGGGAGCTTTCTTT.

This chain links TRBV5-1 with TRBJ2-1, with 9 bases aligning to TRBD2. The V segment lost 4 bases and the J segment 6 bases; nucleotides outside the gene matches: 8. The V gene's germline CDR1 is SGHRS and CDR2 YFSETQ. CDR3 length equals 15 residues. CDR3 coding DNA: TGCGCCAGCAGCCCGTGGGCGGGAGGGCCCAATGAGCAGTTCTTC. It translates to CASSPWAGGPNEQFF.

The V call is TRBV19, the J call TRBJ1-1; TRBD1 is a possible D gene (5 bases). CDR1 and CDR2 (germline): LNHDA, SQIVND (reference sequence). V gave up 3 bases and J gave up 6 bases, with 14 bases separating them. CDR3 length equals 14 residues. CDR3 protein: CASSISLRGPEAFF. The CDR3 nucleotides read TGTGCCAGTAGTATTAGTTTAAGGGGCCCTGAAGCTTTCTTT.

The chain couples TRBV9 to TRBJ2-6; TRBD1 is a possible D gene (6 bases). Germline CDR1 reads SGDLS; CDR2 reads YYNGEE. The CDR3 is 18 amino acids. V was pared by 4 bases and J by 1 base, with 18 bases between. DNA for the CDR3: TGTGCCAGCAGCCCTTTGCAGGGGTCGGTTTCTGGGGCCAACGTCCTGACTTTC. Its protein is CASSPLQGSVSGANVLTF. Full variable domain (outside the CDR3, taken from reference TRBV9 and TRBJ2-6): DSGVTQTPKHLITATGQRVTLRCSPRSGDLSVYWYQQSLDQGLQFLIQYYNGEERAKGNILERFSAQQFPDLHSELNLSSLELGDSALYFCASSPLQGSVSGANVLTFGAGSRLTVL.

The rearrangement joins TRBV5-8 to TRBJ2-5; possibly TRBD2 for D (6 bases). V lost 5 bases to trimming and J lost 5 bases, with 19 bases between them. Germline loops: CDR1 SGHTS, CDR2 YDEGEE. This CDR3 comprises 15 residues. The CDR3 nucleotides read TGTGCCAGCAGTGGGACGGGGGATCGGGTTGAGACCCAGTACTTC. The encoded protein is CASSGTGDRVETQYF.

The rearrangement uses TRBV11-2 and TRBJ2-7, with a weak D call TRBD2 (5 bases). This CDR3 is 14 amino acids long. Germline V CDR1 and CDR2: SGHAT, FQNNGV. Trimming cost V 5 bases and J 7 bases, with 18 bases left between them. This CDR3 is CASSPSPVTREQYF. The CDR3 DNA reads as TGTGCCAGCAGCCCTAGCCCAGTGACGCGGGAGCAGTACTTC.

The chain employs TRBV7-9 and TRBJ2-7; D is ambiguous. The ends were cut back, 2 bases at V and 2 bases at J, with 10 bases in the middle. There are 14 residues in the CDR3. Germline CDR1 is SEHNR and CDR2 is FQNEAQ (reference sequence). CDR3 region: CASSLRLGTYEQYF. Written as DNA, the CDR3 is TGTGCCAGCAGCTTAAGACTGGGAACCTACGAGCAGTACTTC. Full variable domain (rest looked up from reference TRBV7-9 and TRBJ2-7): DTGVSQNPRHKITKRGQNVTFRCDPISEHNRLYWYRQTLGQGPEFLTYFQNEAQLEKSRLLSDRFSAERPKGSFSTLEIQRTEQGDSAMYLCASSLRLGTYEQYFGPGTRLTVT.

This clone was recorded once. V is TRBV6-4 and J is TRBJ2-2; D remains unclear. CDR3 length equals 14 residues. V was shortened by 2 bases and J by 6 bases, with 10 bases between the two germline ends. Germline lookup yields CDR1 MRHNA and CDR2 SNTAGT. This chain's CDR3 is CASSDGRYPGELFF. In nucleotides, the CDR3 is TGTGCCAGCAGTGACGGCAGATACCCCGGGGAGCTGTTTTTT.

This chain links TRBV7-9 with TRBJ2-2; no reliable D call. Trimming stripped 1 base from V and 2 bases from J, with 5 bases between. The CDR3 extends over 14 amino acids. CDR1 is SEHNR, CDR2 FQNEAQ, per germline (reference sequence). The CDR3 region has the DNA TGTGCCAGCAGCTTAGATGCCAACACCGGGGAGCTGTTTTTT. Translated, it gives CASSLDANTGELFF. The full variable domain, its missing parts supplied by reference TRBV7-9 and TRBJ2-2, is DTGVSQNPRHKITKRGQNVTFRCDPISEHNRLYWYRQTLGQGPEFLTYFQNEAQLEKSRLLSDRFSAERPKGSFSTLEIQRTEQGDSAMYLCASSLDANTGELFFGEGSRLTVL.

This clone has more than one count but fewer than ten. The rearrangement uses TRBV27 and TRBJ1-1; D is perhaps TRBD1 (5 bases). The CDR3 length is 13 residues. V was clipped by 5 bases and J by 2 bases, with 9 bases between them. Germline V gene data show CDR1 as MNHEY and CDR2 as SMNVEV (reference sequence). The CDR3 nucleotides read TGTGCCAGCAGTCCGCAGGGAAACACTGAAGCTTTCTTT. It translates to CASSPQGNTEAFF.

This chain joins TRBV5-1 and TRBJ1-1; D remains ambiguous. This CDR3 has 14 residues. The V end lost 0 bases, the J end lost 1 base, and 7 bases lay between the germline ends. CDR1 is SGHRS, CDR2 YFSETQ, per germline. The CDR3 reads CASSLAPTNTEAFF. CDR3 DNA sequence: TGCGCCAGCAGCTTGGCTCCCACGAACACTGAAGCTTTCTTT.

The rearrangement uses TRBV11-2 and TRBJ2-7, with 16 bases aligning to TRBD2. Germline values: CDR1 SGHAT, CDR2 FQNNGV. Unmatched junction bases numbered 6, after V lost 4 bases and J lost 6 bases. The CDR3 length is 16 residues. The DNA of the CDR3 is TGTGCCAGCAGCTCAGCGGGACTAGCGGGAGGGGGCGAGCAGTACTTC. Its translation: CASSSAGLAGGGEQYF. Full variable domain (rest looked up from reference TRBV11-2 and TRBJ2-7): EAGVAQSPRYKIIEKRQSVAFWCNPISGHATLYWYQQILGQGPKLLIQFQNNGVVDDSQLPKDRFSAERLKGVDSTLKIQPAKLEDSAVYLCASSSAGLAGGGEQYFGPGTRLTVT.

V usage is TRBV16 and J usage is TRBJ2-7, with D unresolved. V was trimmed by 2 bases and J by 2 bases, leaving 4 bases between them. This CDR3 has 12 amino acids. Germline values: CDR1 KGHSY, CDR2 FQNENV. CDR3 nucleotide sequence: TGTGCCAGCAGCCAACGGCCCTACGAGCAGTACTTC. Amino acids: CASSQRPYEQYF.

The chain combines TRBV19 with TRBJ1-1, with D hard to call. V was trimmed by 5 bases and J by 1 base, leaving 8 bases between them. The CDR3 spans 13 residues. Germline lookup yields CDR1 LNHDA and CDR2 SQIVND (reference sequence). CDR3 in DNA: TGTGCCAGTAGTTGGTCAGGGAACACTGAAGCTTTCTTT. It yields the protein CASSWSGNTEAFF.

The rearrangement joins TRBV7-9 to TRBJ1-5, with D possibly being TRBD1 (5 bases). The CDR3 runs 14 residues. CDR1 and CDR2 (germline): SEHNR, FQNEAQ (reference sequence). Trimming stripped 5 bases from V and 8 bases from J, with 16 bases between. CDR3 loop: CASSRGRRGEPQHF. The DNA of the CDR3 is TGTGCCAGCAGCCGGGGCAGGAGGGGTGAGCCCCAGCATTTT.